The 32 T cell receptor beta chains reported below all come from one sample, sequenced in a study of blood T cell repertoires in COVID-19. TCRdb keeps only in-frame clones here, not all; method: immunoSEQ multiplex PCR. Among 100,000 to 150,000 clones listed, 69% were seen once. Sequencing was done on a sample of peripheral blood. These receptors originate from a woman in her seventies with acute or convalescent COVID-19.

This clone turned up a few times. The chain couples TRBV28 to TRBJ1-1; possibly TRBD1 for D (5 bases). Germline V gene sequence: CDR1 MDHEN, CDR2 SYDVKM. CDR3 length: 16 residues. V shed 5 bases and J shed 2 bases, with 18 bases lying between them. In nucleotides, the CDR3 is TGTGCCAGCAGTACTGCGGGATTCAGGGAAAACACTGAAGCTTTCTTT. Encoded protein: CASSTAGFRENTEAFF. Complete variable domain (other parts from reference TRBV28 and TRBJ1-1): DVKVTQSSRYLVKRTGEKVFLECVQDMDHENMFWYRQDPGLGLRLIYFSYDVKMKEKGDIPEGYSVSREKKERFSLILESASTNQTSMYLCASSTAGFRENTEAFFGQGTRLTVV.

J is TRBJ2-7 and V is TRBV7-9; D ambiguous. The CDR3 length is 15 residues. Per the germline V gene, CDR1 is SEHNR and CDR2 is FQNEAQ (reference sequence). V shed 7 bases and J shed 1 base, with 17 bases lying between them. CDR3 sequence (DNA): TGTGCCAGCACCACCGACGACGGCGGATCCTACGAGCAGTACTTC. Its protein is CASTTDDGGSYEQYF.

This rearrangement joins TRBV5-4 to TRBJ2-7; 7 bases are shared with TRBD1. With V trimmed by 4 bases and J by 4 bases, 8 bases remained unmatched. The CDR3 has 14 residues. Germline V lookup: CDR1 SGHNT, CDR2 YYREEE (reference sequence). CDR3 amino acids: CASSKDRNFYEQYF. CDR3 DNA: TGTGCCAGCAGCAAGGACAGGAACTTTTACGAGCAGTACTTC.

This clone has a count of ten or more. The chain has TRBV10-3 and TRBJ2-7; a weak D match, TRBD2 (5 bases). Germline CDR1 and CDR2: ENHRY and SYGVKD. Trimming stripped 10 bases from V and 1 base from J, with 20 bases between. There are 15 residues in the CDR3. The CDR3 region has the DNA TGTGCCACCCTCTCGACGGAGGTTGGATCCTACGAGCAGTACTTC. Protein sequence: CATLSTEVGSYEQYF.

In its sample, this clone was seen a few times. The chain carries TRBV24-1 and TRBJ2-2, with 8 positions matching TRBD1. Per the germline V gene, CDR1 is KGHDR and CDR2 is SFDVKD. J was trimmed by 5 bases and V by 6 bases; bases with no gene match: 7. The CDR3 sequence is 15 residues long. CDR3 sequence (DNA): TGTGCCACCAGTCGACAGGGGCTGGGGACCGGGGAGCTGTTTTTT. The encoded protein is CATSRQGLGTGELFF.

The chain employs TRBV5-8 and TRBJ1-6; D remains unclear. Germline loops: CDR1 SGHTS, CDR2 YDEGEE. CDR3 length equals 14 residues. The V and J ends lost 0 bases and 7 bases respectively, with 8 bases between them. This CDR3 reads CASSLVQNNSPLHF. The CDR3 DNA reads as TGTGCCAGCAGCTTGGTACAGAACAATTCACCCCTCCACTTT.

The chain employs TRBV4-1 and TRBJ2-3; 10 bases line up with TRBD2. This CDR3 contains 17 residues. The V gene's germline CDR1 is MGHRA and CDR2 YSYEKL. V lost 4 bases to trimming and J lost 5 bases; unmatched junction nucleotides: 12. CDR3 bases: TGCGCCAGCAGCCGGGGTCCCCTAGCGGGAGTAGGAGATACGCAGTATTTT. Amino acid sequence: CASSRGPLAGVGDTQYF.

The chain uses TRBV19 and TRBJ2-3; tentatively, D is TRBD2 (5 bases). This CDR3 has 13 residues. V lost 3 bases and J lost 6, with 10 bases in between. Germline assignment: CDR1 LNHDA and CDR2 SQIVND (reference sequence). The CDR3 bases are TGTGCCAGTAGTATCCCGGGGATGGATACGCAGTATTTT. Translating gives CASSIPGMDTQYF.

This clone was counted only a few times. The chain links TRBV27 to TRBJ2-2; D ambiguous. CDR1 is MNHEY and CDR2 is SMNVEV in the germline V gene (reference sequence). V lost 4 bases, J lost 4 bases, and 10 bases lay in between. This CDR3 is built from 14 residues. This chain's CDR3 is CASSWQAVTGELFF. CDR3 coding DNA: TGTGCCAGCAGTTGGCAGGCCGTCACCGGGGAGCTGTTTTTT.

This clone was observed a handful of times. The chain uses TRBV9 and TRBJ2-7, with 11 positions matching TRBD2. Germline CDR1 is SGDLS and CDR2 is YYNGEE. This CDR3 comprises 16 residues. V was pared by 0 bases and J by 4 bases, with 6 bases of the junction left unmatched. The CDR3 protein is CASSVEPSGGPYEQYF. In DNA form, the CDR3 reads TGTGCCAGCAGCGTAGAGCCTAGCGGGGGGCCTTACGAGCAGTACTTC.

This chain joins TRBV29-1 and TRBJ2-3, with D possibly being TRBD1 (7 bases). Trimming removed 8 bases from V and 2 bases from J, with 14 bases in between. CDR1 and CDR2 (germline): SQVTM, ANQGSEA. The CDR3 sequence is 13 residues long. The CDR3 sequence is CSTQGGFTDTQYF. CDR3 DNA: TGCAGCACTCAGGGGGGTTTCACAGATACGCAGTATTTT.

The chain uses TRBV15 and TRBJ1-5, with D maybe TRBD1 (6 bases). The germline CDR1 and CDR2 sequences are LNHNV and YYDKDF (reference sequence). V shed 4 bases and J shed 7 bases, with 14 bases lying between them. There are 14 residues in the CDR3. The CDR3 sequence: CATSKGGGRQPQHF. CDR3 DNA sequence: TGTGCCACCAGCAAAGGGGGGGGCAGGCAGCCCCAGCATTTT.

This chain uses TRBV27 with TRBJ1-5; D unresolved. The CDR3 covers 13 residues. Trimming took off 4 bases at V and 4 bases at J, with 8 bases between the two ends. Germline loops: CDR1 MNHEY, CDR2 SMNVEV (reference sequence). The CDR3 loop is CASSSRINQPQHF. CDR3 DNA sequence: TGTGCCAGCAGTTCTAGAATTAATCAGCCCCAGCATTTT.

The V gene is TRBV28, the J gene TRBJ2-3, with TRBD2 identical over 13 bases. This CDR3 contains 17 residues. With V trimmed by 6 bases and J by 0 bases, 6 bases remained unmatched. The germline gives CDR1 MDHEN, CDR2 SYDVKM. CDR3 sequence (DNA): TGTGCCAGCAGCGGGACTAGCGGGGACCTTAGCACAGATACGCAGTATTTT. Encoded protein: CASSGTSGDLSTDTQYF.

The chain employs TRBV28 and TRBJ2-7; 9 bases are a match to TRBD1. Germline loops: CDR1 MDHEN, CDR2 SYDVKM. The V segment lost 4 bases and the J segment 6 bases; nucleotides outside the gene matches: 10. The CDR3 is 15 residues long. CDR3 sequence (DNA): TGTGCCAGCAGTTCGGCCGGGACAGGGTTCCCCGAGCAGTACTTC. As protein: CASSSAGTGFPEQYF. Supplemented by reference TRBV28 and TRBJ2-7, the full variable domain reads DVKVTQSSRYLVKRTGEKVFLECVQDMDHENMFWYRQDPGLGLRLIYFSYDVKMKEKGDIPEGYSVSREKKERFSLILESASTNQTSMYLCASSSAGTGFPEQYFGPGTRLTVT.

This clone was detected only once. The chain couples TRBV6-5 to TRBJ1-1; TRBD1 might be the D (5 bases). V was shortened by 1 base and J by 1 base, with 7 bases between the two germline ends. Germline assignment: CDR1 MNHEY and CDR2 SVGAGI. The length of the CDR3 is 14 residues. In DNA, the CDR3 is TGTGCCAGCAGTTACTGGAGGGGGAACACTGAAGCTTTCTTT. Translated, it gives CASSYWRGNTEAFF.

This clone was picked up a small number of times. This chain joins TRBV5-8 and TRBJ1-5, with D possibly being TRBD1 (5 bases). This CDR3 spans 14 amino acids. V lost 3 bases, J lost 6 bases, and 13 bases lay in between. Germline assignment: CDR1 SGHTS and CDR2 YDEGEE. As DNA, the CDR3 is TGTGCCAGCAGCTCTGAGCGGGGGGGTCAGCCCCAGCATTTT. It encodes CASSSERGGQPQHF. The whole variable domain, remainder taken from reference TRBV5-8 and TRBJ1-5, is EAGVTQSPTHLIKTRGQQATLRCSPISGHTSVYWYQQALGLGLQFLLWYDEGEERNRGNFPPRFSGRQFPNYSSELNVNALELEDSALYLCASSSERGGQPQHFGDGTRLSIL.

This rearrangement joins TRBV18 to TRBJ2-7; TRBD1 aligns across 7 bases. The V and J ends lost 0 bases and 3 bases, in that order; junction bases with no gene match: 5. The germline V gene has CDR1 KGHSH and CDR2 LQKENI. The CDR3 is made up of 15 amino acids. CDR3 protein: CASSPPTGWDYEQYF. CDR3 DNA sequence: TGTGCCAGCTCACCACCGACAGGGTGGGACTACGAGCAGTACTTC.

The CDR3 coding sequence is TGTGCCAGCAGCCCTAGAGGGTGGCTTTCACCCCTCCACTTT. Its protein product is CASSPRGWLSPLHF. The chain links TRBV28 to TRBJ1-6; no firm D call. Trimming removed 6 bases at V and 9 bases at J, with 15 bases between. The V gene's germline CDR1 is MDHEN and CDR2 SYDVKM. This CDR3 contains 14 residues.

The gene calls are TRBV19 and TRBJ2-7; tentatively, D is TRBD2 (7 bases). The CDR3 extends over 16 amino acids. Trimming took off 1 base at V and 2 bases at J, with 15 bases between the two ends. Germline V gene sequence: CDR1 LNHDA, CDR2 SQIVND (reference sequence). CDR3 region: CASSIGRGAIPYEQYF. The CDR3 bases are TGTGCCAGTAGTATAGGTCGGGGGGCCATCCCCTACGAGCAGTACTTC.

The chain employs TRBV21-1 and TRBJ2-7; the D segment call TRBD1 is taken from the table without a DNA check. TRBV21-1 is listed as a pseudogene. The CDR3 contains 17 residues. CDR3 nucleotides: TGTGCCAGCACCAGCAAAGCCGAGGGACAGGCGCCCTACGAGCAGTACTTC. Amino acids: CASTSKAEGQAPYEQYF.

The sample holds one count of this clone. V gene TRBV13 combines with J gene TRBJ2-1; a possible D gene is TRBD1 (6 bases). V shed 6 bases and J shed 1 base, with 13 bases lying between them. The CDR3 length is 15 residues. Germline lookup yields CDR1 PRHDT and CDR2 FYEKMQ (reference sequence). DNA for the CDR3: TGTGCCAGCAGATCAGAGGGGGATTCCTACAATGAGCAGTTCTTC. Residues: CASRSEGDSYNEQFF.

CDR3 in DNA: TGTGCCAGCAGTATCCAGGACTCTGGAAACACCATATATTTT. This codes for CASSIQDSGNTIYF. The genes are TRBV2 and TRBJ1-3; no clear D. Trimming took 5 bases from V and 0 from J, leaving 8 bases between them. From germline, CDR1 is SNHLY and CDR2 FYNNEI. The CDR3 length is 14 residues.

The chain has TRBV7-6 and TRBJ1-6; a weak D match, TRBD1 (6 bases). The CDR3 length is 15 residues. The V end was cut by 2 bases, the J end by 8 bases, with 13 bases between. Germline V lookup: CDR1 SGHVS, CDR2 FNYEAQ. CDR3 nucleotides: TGTGCCAGCAGCTTATTTGCAGGGGATGATTCACCCCTCCACTTT. Translation gives CASSLFAGDDSPLHF.

CDR3 in amino acids: CASSPVTSGFGEQYF. DNA of the CDR3: TGTGCCAGCAGTCCCGTGACTAGCGGGTTTGGCGAGCAGTACTTC. This rearrangement joins TRBV6-5 to TRBJ2-7; 10 bases are a match to TRBD2. The CDR3 sequence is 15 residues long. V shed 5 bases and J 6 bases; nucleotides not matched to a gene: 10. Germline CDR1 is MNHEY and CDR2 is SVGAGI.

CDR3 sequence (DNA): TGTGCCAGCAGTTTCGGAGACACTGAAGCTTTCTTT. This sequence encodes CASSFGDTEAFF. This chain joins TRBV6-5 and TRBJ1-1; D is uncertain. Germline-derived CDR1 and CDR2 are MNHEY and SVGAGI. The CDR3 is made up of 12 amino acids. The V end was cut by 4 bases, the J end by 3 bases, with 6 bases between.

In this sample, this clone turned up once. V is TRBV11-2 and J is TRBJ2-2; D gene uncertain. This CDR3 has 13 amino acids. Germline V gene data show CDR1 as SGHAT and CDR2 as FQNNGV. Between the trimmed V and J ends, which lost 1 base and 4 bases, there was a span of 4 bases. CDR3 nucleotide sequence: TGTGCCAGCAGCTTAGCGGTCACCGGGGAGCTGTTTTTT. It encodes CASSLAVTGELFF. Full variable domain (remainder filled in from reference TRBV11-2 and TRBJ2-2): EAGVAQSPRYKIIEKRQSVAFWCNPISGHATLYWYQQILGQGPKLLIQFQNNGVVDDSQLPKDRFSAERLKGVDSTLKIQPAKLEDSAVYLCASSLAVTGELFFGEGSRLTVL.

The DNA of the CDR3 is TGTGCCAGCAAATTACAGACAACTAATGAAAAACTGTTTTTT. Its translation is CASKLQTTNEKLFF. The rearrangement links TRBV2 to TRBJ1-4, with D uncertain. V gave up 7 bases and J gave up 0 bases, with 9 bases separating them. The germline V gene has CDR1 SNHLY and CDR2 FYNNEI. There are 14 residues in the CDR3.

The rearrangement joins TRBV6-5 to TRBJ2-3; D may be TRBD1 (5 bases). V lost 7 bases, J lost 2 bases, and 16 bases lay in between. Germline V gives CDR1 MNHEY, CDR2 SVGAGI. The CDR3 length is 15 residues. CDR3 bases: TGTGCCAGCACCAACGACAGATTGCTCACAGATACGCAGTATTTT. Amino acid sequence: CASTNDRLLTDTQYF.

In this sample, this clone turned up a few times. The V gene is TRBV2, the J gene TRBJ2-1; 12 nucleotides line up with TRBD2. Germline trimming cut 6 bases from V and 5 bases from J; bases unmatched to any gene: 11. The germline V gene has CDR1 SNHLY and CDR2 FYNNEI. This CDR3 is 17 amino acids long. This CDR3 reads CASRRLAGDTANNEQFF. The CDR3 region has the DNA TGTGCCAGCAGGCGACTAGCGGGGGACACCGCAAACAATGAGCAGTTCTTC.

The chain recombines TRBV4-3 with TRBJ2-3; possibly TRBD2 for D (5 bases). CDR3 length: 17 residues. Germline CDR1 is LGHNA and CDR2 is YSLEER. Trimming shortened V by 1 base and J by 1 base, and 15 bases separated the two germline ends. The CDR3 reads CASSQGLGRVGTDTQYF. The DNA of the CDR3 is TGCGCCAGCAGCCAAGGCCTAGGGCGGGTTGGCACAGATACGCAGTATTTT.

The gene calls are TRBV7-2 and TRBJ2-3; 12 bases are a match to TRBD2. Germline assignment: CDR1 SGHTA and CDR2 FQGNSA. The junction had 5 bases not matched to a gene; V was cut back by 4 bases and J by 6 bases. The length of the CDR3 is 15 residues. DNA for the CDR3: TGTGCCAGCAGCTGGCGGACTAGCGGGGCTGATACGCAGTATTTT. Encoded protein: CASSWRTSGADTQYF.